The 25 T cell receptor beta chains below were found in one sample sequenced in a study of Ad26.COV2.S vaccination and SARS-CoV-2 variants. This table comes from immunoSEQ multiplex PCR, and its TCRdb copy is limited to in-frame clones, with some not included. The sample has 85,000 to 120,000 clones; less than 85% are singletons. The sequencing used peripheral blood, collected after recovery from COVID-19. Receptor source: a human donor who had recovered from COVID-19.

The chain is built from TRBV9 and TRBJ2-5, with D tentatively TRBD1 or TRBD2 (5 bases each). CDR3 length: 15 residues. With 4 bases removed from V and 3 bases from J, the gap between germline ends came to 16 bases. Germline lookup yields CDR1 SGDLS and CDR2 YYNGEE. The CDR3 bases are TGTGCCAGCAGCCTCGCCCCAGGGAGCGAAGAGACCCAGTACTTC. It is translated as CASSLAPGSEETQYF.

The chain employs TRBV6-5 and TRBJ1-1, with no clear D. The length of the CDR3 is 14 residues. The V and J ends lost 6 bases and 1 base respectively, with 12 bases between them. Germline lookup yields CDR1 MNHEY and CDR2 SVGAGI. In nucleotides, the CDR3 is TGTGCCAGCAGGTCGGGCAAGGGGAACACTGAAGCTTTCTTT. Amino acids: CASRSGKGNTEAFF.

The chain couples TRBV4-2 to TRBJ2-1, with no clear D. V was clipped by 6 bases and J by 3 bases, with 9 bases between them. The CDR3 has 13 residues. Germline V gives CDR1 LGHNA, CDR2 YNFKEQ. This CDR3 reads CASRDGNYNEQFF. DNA for the CDR3: TGTGCCAGCAGGGATGGGAACTACAATGAGCAGTTCTTC.

CDR3 sequence (DNA): TGTGCCAGTATATCCGATTCCTACGAGCAGTACTTC. Translating gives CASISDSYEQYF. The V call is TRBV19, the J call TRBJ2-7; the D is unclear. This CDR3 is built from 12 residues. The germline V gene encodes CDR1 LNHDA and CDR2 SQIVND (reference sequence). Trimming stripped 7 bases from V and 1 base from J, with 8 bases between.

The V and J genes are TRBV19 and TRBJ2-2; a weak D match, TRBD1 (5 bases). The ends were cut back, 8 bases at V and 3 bases at J, with 13 bases in the middle. CDR3 length equals 14 residues. Germline lookup yields CDR1 LNHDA and CDR2 SQIVND (reference sequence). The CDR3 sequence is CASGYRRHTGELFF. CDR3 nucleotide sequence: TGTGCCAGTGGATACAGGAGACACACCGGGGAGCTGTTTTTT.

The CDR3 here is CASSSTLRVHEQFF. The CDR3 DNA reads TGTGCCAGCAGCTCTACCCTACGAGTCCATGAGCAGTTCTTC. V and J are TRBV7-2 and TRBJ2-1; no firm D call. The V gene lost 4 bases and the J gene lost 8 bases, with 15 bases spanning the gap. This CDR3 has 14 residues. Germline CDR1 SGHTA, CDR2 FQGNSA.

This clone appeared a few times. CDR3 sequence reads: CASSGARAYEQYF. CDR3 nucleotide sequence: TGTGCCAGCAGTGGGGCCAGGGCCTACGAGCAGTACTTC. The chain couples TRBV28 to TRBJ2-7, with a possible D match to TRBD1 (5 bases). The V end was cut by 5 bases, the J end by 2 bases, with 10 bases between. Germline loops: CDR1 MDHEN, CDR2 SYDVKM. This CDR3 contains 13 residues.

The chain links TRBV27 to TRBJ2-2; the D is unclear. V was pared by 7 bases and J by 1 base, with 13 bases between. CDR1 is MNHEY, CDR2 SMNVEV, per germline (reference sequence). The CDR3 extends over 15 amino acids. Here the CDR3 reads CASNPAPKNTGELFF. The CDR3 DNA is TGTGCCAGCAATCCAGCACCGAAGAACACCGGGGAGCTGTTTTTT.

The chain recombines TRBV10-3 with TRBJ1-2, with TRBD1 identical over 11 bases. The CDR3 spans 13 residues. Germline CDR1 ENHRY, CDR2 SYGVKD. Trimming removed 4 bases from V and 11 bases from J; junction bases left unmatched: 6. This chain's CDR3 is CAISGDRGSGYTF. The CDR3 bases are TGTGCCATCAGTGGGGACAGGGGGTCGGGTTACACCTTC.

The V and J genes are TRBV27 and TRBJ1-2; 9 bases fit TRBD1. Trimming took 6 bases from V and 3 from J; bases not matched to a gene: 5. The V gene's germline CDR1 is MNHEY and CDR2 SMNVEV (reference sequence). This CDR3 is built from 14 residues. The CDR3 DNA reads as TGTGCCAGCAGGCCACAGGGGGCTGACTATGGCTACACCTTC. This codes for CASRPQGADYGYTF.

To note about this clone: The same CDR3 is also encoded by other DNA sequences in this sample. The chain carries TRBV28 and TRBJ1-2; 7 bases are shared with TRBD1. Germline V gene lookup returns CDR1 MDHEN and CDR2 SYDVKM. V was pared by 6 bases and J by 4 bases, with 2 bases of the junction left unmatched. The CDR3 is 12 residues long. The CDR3 DNA reads as TGTGCCAGCAGAGGGGGCGGCTATGGCTACACCTTC. Residues: CASRGGGYGYTF.

This chain connects TRBV4-3 to TRBJ1-2, with D possibly being TRBD1 (6 bases). Trimming took off 4 bases at V and 2 bases at J, with 8 bases between the two ends. CDR1 is LGHNA, CDR2 YSLEER, per germline. The CDR3 length is 13 residues. DNA for the CDR3: TGCGCCAGCAGCCGGACAGACAACTATGGCTACACCTTC. It is translated as CASSRTDNYGYTF.

The J gene is TRBJ1-2, the V gene TRBV29-1; weak D call: TRBD1 (6 bases). V lost 4 bases, J lost 6 bases, and 15 bases lay in between. This CDR3 region has 13 residues. Germline values: CDR1 SQVTM, CDR2 ANQGSEA. This chain's CDR3 is CSVAVAGANGYTF. CDR3 nucleotides: TGCAGCGTTGCTGTTGCAGGGGCCAATGGCTACACCTTC.

The rearrangement joins TRBV6-5 to TRBJ1-2; 8 bases agree with TRBD1. V gave up 4 bases and J gave up 3 bases; unmatched junction bases: 4. The CDR3 spans 14 residues. From germline, CDR1 is MNHEY and CDR2 SVGAGI. DNA of the CDR3: TGTGCCAGCAGTTCACAGGGGGGGGACTATGGCTACACCTTC. Its translation is CASSSQGGDYGYTF.

The table lists this clone with a count of one. The V call is TRBV9, the J call TRBJ2-3; 7 bases match TRBD1. The CDR3 runs to 14 residues. The trim removed 4 bases at V and 1 base at J, leaving 3 bases unmatched. Germline V gives CDR1 SGDLS, CDR2 YYNGEE. CDR3: CASSITGGTDTQYF. The CDR3 DNA reads TGTGCCAGCAGCATTACAGGGGGCACAGATACGCAGTATTTT.

This clone was counted a few times. The chain links TRBV27 to TRBJ2-7, with D possibly being TRBD2 (5 bases). This CDR3 region has 17 residues. V was trimmed by 2 bases and J by 4 bases, leaving 21 bases between them. Germline V lookup: CDR1 MNHEY, CDR2 SMNVEV (reference sequence). CDR3 loop: CASSLAGRGYLDYEQYF. DNA of the CDR3: TGTGCCAGCAGTTTAGCGGGTAGAGGATACTTAGATTACGAGCAGTACTTC.

This sequence joins TRBV5-1 and TRBJ1-3; the D is unclear. The ends were cut back, 0 bases at V and 2 bases at J, with 6 bases in the middle. Germline V gene lookup returns CDR1 SGHRS and CDR2 YFSETQ. The CDR3 contains 14 residues. The CDR3 loop is CASSLVGAGNTIYF. The CDR3 coding sequence is TGCGCCAGCAGCTTGGTGGGAGCTGGAAACACCATATATTTT.

The chain is built from TRBV27 and TRBJ2-3; TRBD2 matches at 12 bases. This CDR3 contains 16 residues. Unmatched junction bases numbered 5, after V lost 4 bases and J lost 3 bases. Germline CDR1 is MNHEY and CDR2 is SMNVEV (reference sequence). CDR3 amino acids: CASSSLAGGLTDTQYF. CDR3 sequence (DNA): TGTGCCAGCAGTTCCCTAGCGGGGGGGCTAACAGATACGCAGTATTTT.

As DNA, the CDR3 is TGTGCCAGCACATCCCGGGGGGGGCGGGACGAGCAGTACTTC. It encodes CASTSRGGRDEQYF. The chain joins TRBV6-4 to TRBJ2-7; 8 nucleotides agree with TRBD2. The CDR3 is made up of 14 amino acids. V shed 7 bases, J shed 5 bases, and the junction held 10 bases outside the gene matches. CDR1 MRHNA and CDR2 SNTAGT come from the germline V gene.

This clone was seen more than once but under ten times. V usage is TRBV2 and J usage is TRBJ1-6; no firm D call. Germline CDR1 reads SNHLY; CDR2 reads FYNNEI. The V and J ends lost 1 base and 7 bases respectively, with 5 bases between them. The CDR3 is 13 amino acids. This CDR3 reads CASSEVANSPLHF. The CDR3 DNA reads TGTGCCAGCAGTGAAGTAGCGAATTCACCCCTCCACTTT.

The chain carries TRBV4-2 and TRBJ1-5; D is unresolved. CDR3 length: 13 amino acids. Trimming cost V 4 bases and J 5 bases, with 9 bases left between them. Germline values: CDR1 LGHNA, CDR2 YNFKEQ. CDR3 nucleotides: TGTGCCAGCAGCCCGCGGACGGATCAGCCCCAGCATTTT. Residues: CASSPRTDQPQHF.

This clone was counted a few times. This sequence joins TRBV2 and TRBJ1-2; 7 bases agree with TRBD1. CDR3 length equals 15 residues. The germline V gene encodes CDR1 SNHLY and CDR2 FYNNEI. With V trimmed by 6 bases and J by 2 bases, 9 bases remained unmatched. The CDR3 DNA reads as TGTGCCAGCAGCCTAACAGGGGAGGTCAACTATGGCTACACCTTC. This gives the protein CASSLTGEVNYGYTF.

The rearrangement links TRBV11-3 to TRBJ2-7; D gene ambiguous. This CDR3 contains 14 residues. Germline CDR1 SGHNT, CDR2 YENEEA. Deletions cut 5 bases from V and 3 bases from J, with 14 bases between. The DNA for the CDR3 is TGTGCCAGCAGCCCACCGAACAACGTCTACGAGCAGTACTTC. It codes for CASSPPNNVYEQYF. The full variable domain, in which reference TRBV11-3 and TRBJ2-7 provide the parts outside the CDR3, is EAGVVQSPRYKIIEKKQPVAFWCNPISGHNTLYWYLQNLGQGPELLIRYENEEAVDDSQLPKDRFSAERLKGVDSTLKIQPAELGDSAVYLCASSPPNNVYEQYFGPGTRLTVT.

The chain couples TRBV6-2 or TRBV6-3 to TRBJ1-1, with D maybe TRBD1 (5 bases). V was clipped by 6 bases and J by 6 bases, with 17 bases between them. Germline CDR1 MNHEY, CDR2 SVGEGT. This CDR3 has 14 amino acids. CDR3: CASSPSRDPAEAFF. CDR3 coding DNA: TGTGCCAGCAGCCCTTCCCGGGACCCCGCTGAAGCTTTCTTT.

The chain joins TRBV24-1 to TRBJ2-2, with D maybe TRBD1 (5 bases). V was trimmed by 6 bases and J by 0 bases, leaving 10 bases between them. The CDR3 extends over 15 amino acids. From germline, CDR1 is KGHDR and CDR2 SFDVKD. The CDR3 DNA is TGTGCCACCAGTCCCCAGGGAACGAACACCGGGGAGCTGTTTTTT. It specifies CATSPQGTNTGELFF.